These 7 T cell receptor beta chains originate from one sample sequenced in a study of T cell responses to AZD1222 COVID-19 vaccine. Sequenced by immunoSEQ multiplex PCR; TCRdb stores in-frame clones only, minus some. Of 120,000 or so clones listed, about 92% were seen once; the top ten hold about 7.5%. The source material was peripheral blood, sampled 28 days after the second AZD1222 dose. These receptors were collected from an adult who received the AZD1222 COVID-19 vaccine.

V and J are TRBV20-1 and TRBJ2-7; D tentatively fits TRBD1 or TRBD2 (5 bases each). Between the trimmed V and J ends, which lost 3 bases and 2 bases, there was a span of 14 bases. Germline-derived CDR1 and CDR2 are DFQATT and SNEGSKA (reference sequence). The CDR3 is made up of 14 amino acids. The CDR3 region is CSASRDREPYEQYF. As DNA, the CDR3 is TGCAGTGCTAGTAGGGACCGCGAGCCCTACGAGCAGTACTTC.

This chain joins TRBV6-5 and TRBJ2-7; the D call may be TRBD1 or TRBD2 (5 bases each). The CDR3 runs to 15 residues. V lost 2 bases and J 0 bases, leaving 11 bases between the germline ends. Germline assignment: CDR1 MNHEY and CDR2 SVGAGI. CDR3 sequence reads: CASSYGGGGSYEQYF. The DNA of the CDR3 is TGTGCCAGCAGTTACGGGGGTGGGGGCTCCTACGAGCAGTACTTC.

The chain links TRBV7-9 to TRBJ2-3, with D hard to call. Germline CDR1 reads SEHNR; CDR2 reads FQNEAQ (reference sequence). Trimming took off 4 bases at V and 1 base at J, with 6 bases between the two ends. This CDR3 region has 13 residues. Here the CDR3 DNA reads TGTGCCAGCAGCTACATCGGCACAGATACGCAGTATTTT. Its translation: CASSYIGTDTQYF.

The rearrangement joins TRBV28 to TRBJ1-1; D is undetermined. Germline V gene lookup returns CDR1 MDHEN and CDR2 SYDVKM. The CDR3 consists of 15 residues. Trimming stripped 4 bases from V and 5 bases from J, with 17 bases between. CDR3 amino acids: CASSSVGEARTEAFF. The CDR3 region has the DNA TGTGCCAGCAGTTCGGTGGGAGAAGCAAGGACTGAAGCTTTCTTT.

The chain uses TRBV27 and TRBJ1-6; D unresolved. This CDR3 has 13 residues. Germline values: CDR1 MNHEY, CDR2 SMNVEV (reference sequence). V was clipped by 4 bases and J by 5 bases, with 6 bases between them. The CDR3 nucleotides read TGTGCCAGCAGTTCTCCAGATAATTCACCCCTCCACTTT. Amino acids: CASSSPDNSPLHF.

V is TRBV27 and J is TRBJ1-2, with 12 bases matching TRBD1. The CDR3 runs to 16 residues. The germline V gene encodes CDR1 MNHEY and CDR2 SMNVEV (reference sequence). Trimming took 2 bases from V and 4 from J; bases not matched to a gene: 5. CDR3 sequence: CASSLTGTGGRYGYTF. In DNA, the CDR3 is TGTGCCAGCAGTTTAACCGGGACAGGGGGCCGCTATGGCTACACCTTC.

This sequence joins TRBV15 and TRBJ1-2; D gene unclear. CDR3 length equals 15 residues. With 0 bases removed from V and 6 bases from J, the gap between germline ends came to 14 bases. Germline values: CDR1 LNHNV, CDR2 YYDKDF (reference sequence). This CDR3 is CATSRDLGLTHGYTF. The CDR3 DNA reads as TGTGCCACCAGCAGAGATCTGGGGTTAACCCATGGCTACACCTTC.